These 5 T cell receptor beta chains came from one sample sequenced in a study of blood T cell repertoires in COVID-19. Assay used: immunoSEQ multiplex PCR; TCRdb lists only in-frame clones, some missing. The repertoire consists of more than 100,000 clones, with around 80% occurring once and the leading ten covering 2.4%. The sequenced material came from PBMCs or T cells enriched from blood (not recorded which). Receptor source: a man aged 35 to 55 with acute COVID-19.

This chain links TRBV28 with TRBJ1-6; 8 positions agree with TRBD1. CDR1 and CDR2 from the germline V gene are MDHEN and SYDVKM. The V segment lost 5 bases and the J segment 8 bases; nucleotides outside the gene matches: 8. The CDR3 is 15 residues long. The CDR3 region has the DNA TGTGCCAGCAGTACCTCTGGGACAGGCTATTCACCCCTCCACTTT. This translates into CASSTSGTGYSPLHF.

This chain connects TRBV7-2 to TRBJ2-5, with D unclear. Germline V gives CDR1 SGHTA, CDR2 FQGNSA. The CDR3 is 14 amino acids. Trimming shortened V by 2 bases and J by 1 base, and 8 bases separated the two germline ends. DNA of the CDR3: TGTGCCAGCAGCTTATACCGGGTCCAAGAGACCCAGTACTTC. Residues: CASSLYRVQETQYF.

The chain carries TRBV6-6 and TRBJ1-4; no clear D gene. CDR1 and CDR2 (germline): MNHNY, SVGAGI (reference sequence). The germline V and J ends were trimmed by 5 bases and 0 bases, with 19 bases remaining between them. The CDR3 runs to 18 residues. The CDR3 sequence: CASSRGGASYTTNEKLFF. The CDR3 bases are TGTGCCAGCAGTCGTGGCGGAGCATCTTATACAACTAATGAAAAACTGTTTTTT.

Turning to this clone: In the same sample, other DNA sequences code for this CDR3. The chain combines TRBV6-5 with TRBJ1-2, with D unclear. CDR1 is MNHEY and CDR2 is SVGAGI in the germline V gene. The CDR3 covers 12 residues. Trimming stripped 2 bases from V and 6 bases from J, with 7 bases between. The CDR3 is CASSYTGDGYTF. The CDR3 DNA reads as TGTGCCAGCAGTTACACCGGTGATGGCTACACCTTC.

Turning to this clone: The germline gene is not matched at one end of the junction; a read error may be the cause. This sequence joins TRBV7-2 and TRBJ2-3, with 11 bases lining up with TRBD2. CDR3 size: 16 residues. CDR1 and CDR2 from the germline V gene are SGHTA and FQGNSA. CDR3 in DNA: TGTGCCAGCACCTTAGGACTAGCGGGCAGCACAGATACGCAGTATTTT. Protein product: CASTLGLAGSTDTQYF.